This T cell receptor (beta chain) was recorded in a study of T-cell reconstitution after alpha-beta-depleted transplantation in children. Notes on the study in general: Alpha-beta T cells about two months after transplant reportedly derived from several hundred expanded graft clones.

This sample's TCRbeta library carried unique molecular identifier barcodes. TCRdb used MiXCR to reprocess the PCR reads, holding one entry per CDR3 protein. In the table there are a few hundred thousand distinct CDR3 sequences, 20% to 30% of which are singletons. As regards this clonotype: Its antigen is not known.

Trimming cost V 1 base and J 1 base, with 13 bases left between them. Germline-derived CDR1 and CDR2 are KGHSH and LQKENI. The CDR3 sequence is 16 residues long. The specimen was PBMCs, collected before TCRalphabeta/CD19-depleted stem cell transplant. The receptor comes from a girl aged 2-10 years with Fanconi anemia, due to receive a stem cell transplant. This rearrangement joins TRBV18 to TRBJ2-5, with D unresolved. The CDR3 DNA sequence: TGTGCCAGCTCACCACTTGAAGGAACAGTCCAAGAGACCCAGTACTTC. Its protein is CASSPLEGTVQETQYF. Using reference TRBV18 and TRBJ2-5 for the parts outside the CDR3, the full variable domain is NAGVMQNPRHLVRRRGQEARLRCSPMKGHSHVYWYRQLPEEGLKFMVYLQKENIIDESGMPKERFSAEFPKEGPSILRIQQVVRGDSAAYFCASSPLEGTVQETQYFGPGTRLLVL.